The clone carrying this T cell receptor (beta chain) turned up a few times. Antigen: not known. The data are from a study of cytomegalovirus exposure and HLA in healthy donors. Regarding the study as a whole: Some highly shared sequence variants likely arose as a pipeline artifact. Upon later analysis, TCR association rates were observed to vary by HLA locus, being highest for DRB1 and lowest for HLA-C. When a later analysis was performed, an Asian-associated ancestry cluster reportedly had fewer N-insertions than the approximately 690-donor mean.

V trimming: 4 bases; J trimming: 0 bases; junction bases outside the gene matches: 7. The germline V gene encodes CDR1 SNHLY and CDR2 FYNNEI. The CDR3 consists of 16 residues. The study ran its PCR with 60 Vbeta and 13 Jbeta primers. The table came from immunoSEQ multiplex PCR; TCRdb's copy has only in-frame clones and leaves some out. Of fewer than 200,000 clones listed, about an eighth are singletons. This clonotype was sampled from a man over 45 in good health and CMV-seropositive. The chain links TRBV2 to TRBJ2-3, with 7 bases that match TRBD1. Material for sequencing was PBMCs. The CDR3 nucleotides read TGTGCCAGCAGTGGCCGGACAGGCCCTAGCACAGATACGCAGTATTTT. Encoded protein: CASSGRTGPSTDTQYF.